This TCR beta chain came from a study of response to subunit inactivated influenza vaccine. TCRdb re-called the RT-PCR reads through MiXCR, storing one row per CDR3 protein. The sample includes just under 550,000 distinct CDR3 sequences, under 30% of them seen just once. Study-wide findings and caveats: There was a suggestion from the authors that each seasonal influenza vaccination recruits few new T cells.

With respect to this clonotype: The antigen remains unidentified.

The V gene's germline CDR1 is MDHEN and CDR2 SYDVKM. V shed 10 bases, J shed 2 bases, and the junction held 5 bases outside the gene matches. This CDR3 is 14 amino acids long. The same data also went into a second study, on T cells expressing NK-cell markers. From that report: Synthesis of TCR beta cDNA relied on 5'RACE template switching carrying UMIs. Source material for TCR beta repertoires consisted of sorted CD3+CD56+NKG2C+, CD3+CD56+NKG2C- and CD3+CD56-NKG2C+ T cells. About six of the donors carried dominant NKG2C+ clonotypes that took up roughly 1.0-8% of their CD8+ T cells. Whether expanded NKG2C-expressing T cell clones recognize HCMV is unknown.

The material sequenced was CD4+ T cells sorted from PBMCs, taken roughly 12 days after vaccination. V and J are TRBV28 and TRBJ2-6; 7 nucleotides line up with TRBD2. The receptor was isolated from a man aged 50-60 years who received an inactivated influenza vaccine. DNA of the CDR3: TGTGCCATCACTCGGGGGGCTGGGGCCAACGTCCTGACTTTC. Its protein is CAITRGAGANVLTF.